The 10 T cell receptor beta chains below all came from one sample that was sequenced in a study of vaccination and CD4 T cells after COVID-19 (dated by TCRdb to between 2022 and 2023). Read against the paper, the sample's treatment or condition label means: 10-day PBMC culture with coronavirus spike peptide pools or control peptides (ViraFEST assay). Library preparation used PCR. The sample was run on an Illumina iSeq 100. TCR sequencing of DNA from cultured CD4+ T cells used the Oncomine TCR Beta short-read assay at the Johns Hopkins FTIC core. The raw public reads went through TCRdb reprocessing: fastp at Q25, MiXCR clone calling, in-frame beta chains kept. Each entry is one CDR3 protein sequence, shown with its most common DNA and genes. The sample data list some 25,000 distinct CDR3 sequences, and about 40% of these were observed just once. Roughly 11% of the sample comes from the top ten. Which antigens these TCRs recognize remains unknown.

Source material: CD4+ T cells from blood, cultured in vitro. The receptors derive from a human donor who had recovered from COVID-19.

This clonotype came up a few times. The genes are TRBV11-3 and TRBJ2-2, with D tentatively TRBD1 (6 bases). The V gene lost 1 base and the J gene lost 5 bases, with 11 bases spanning the gap. This CDR3 spans 15 amino acids. Per germline, CDR1 SGHNT and CDR2 YENEEA. The CDR3 sequence is CASSLVGTLTGELFF. The CDR3 nucleotides read TGTGCCAGCAGCTTAGTAGGGACACTGACCGGGGAGCTGTTTTTT.

The chain uses TRBV20-1 and TRBJ1-5, with 7 bases matching TRBD1. V lost 2 bases to trimming and J lost 2 bases; unmatched junction nucleotides: 9. Germline V gives CDR1 DFQATT, CDR2 SNEGSKA (reference sequence). This CDR3 spans 16 amino acids. The CDR3 DNA reads TGCAGTGCTAGAAGGGAAAGGGGGCCAGGCAATCAGCCCCAGCATTTT. It yields the protein CSARRERGPGNQPQHF.

This clonotype was recorded a few times. The genes are TRBV20-1 and TRBJ1-6; TRBD1 might be the D (5 bases). This CDR3 is 13 amino acids long. CDR1 is DFQATT, CDR2 SNEGSKA, per germline (reference sequence). Trimming shortened V by 2 bases and J by 3 bases, and 5 bases separated the two germline ends. In DNA, the CDR3 is TGCAGTGCTAGAACAGGCTATAATTCACCCCTCCACTTT. Its translation: CSARTGYNSPLHF.

This clonotype was seen a handful of times. The J gene is TRBJ2-7, the V gene TRBV6-2 or TRBV6-3; 7 nucleotides line up with TRBD1. V gave up 6 bases and J gave up 4 bases; unmatched junction bases: 18. The germline V gene has CDR1 MNHEY and CDR2 SVGEGT. CDR3 length: 17 residues. The CDR3 reads CASSPGQYLTPLYEQYF. CDR3 DNA sequence: TGTGCCAGCAGCCCGGGACAGTACCTCACGCCCCTATACGAGCAGTACTTC.

This clonotype has just a few counts. The CDR3 sequence is CASSIEVNTEAFF. The CDR3 DNA reads TGTGCCAGTAGTATTGAGGTGAACACTGAAGCTTTCTTT. This chain uses TRBV19 with TRBJ1-1; D not resolved. There are 13 residues in the CDR3. V lost 3 bases to trimming and J lost 0 bases, with 5 bases between them. Germline CDR1 is LNHDA and CDR2 is SQIVND (reference sequence).

The chain links TRBV6-5 to TRBJ1-6; D is undetermined. The length of the CDR3 is 12 residues. V shed 3 bases and J shed 10 bases, with 7 bases lying between them. Germline CDR1 reads MNHEY; CDR2 reads SVGAGI. In DNA form, the CDR3 reads TGTGCCAGCAGTTATCTCGGGTCACCCCTCCACTTT. This encodes CASSYLGSPLHF.

The chain couples TRBV15 to TRBJ2-7; D is undetermined. CDR1 is LNHNV and CDR2 is YYDKDF in the germline V gene (reference sequence). The CDR3 spans 14 residues. Deletions cut 1 base from V and 2 bases from J, with 9 bases between. The DNA for the CDR3 is TGTGCCACCAGCAGAGGGAAACAACCCTACGAGCAGTACTTC. Protein: CATSRGKQPYEQYF.

The chain uses TRBV20-1 and TRBJ2-7, with 7 nucleotides matching TRBD1. After removal of 6 bases from V and 1 base from J, the junction contained 6 bases not matched to a gene. The length of the CDR3 is 13 residues. Per germline, CDR1 DFQATT and CDR2 SNEGSKA (reference sequence). The CDR3 DNA reads as TGCAGTGCGTCGGGACAGACATCCTACGAGCAGTACTTC. Protein: CSASGQTSYEQYF.

The V and J genes are TRBV7-9 and TRBJ2-2, with D perhaps TRBD1 (5 bases). V shed 5 bases and J shed 0 bases, with 7 bases lying between them. The length of the CDR3 is 14 residues. Germline V gene lookup returns CDR1 SEHNR and CDR2 FQNEAQ (reference sequence). DNA of the CDR3: TGTGCCAGCAGCCTGACAGCGAACACCGGGGAGCTGTTTTTT. It translates to CASSLTANTGELFF.

The CDR3 is CASSPSRDSYGYTF. In DNA form, the CDR3 reads TGTGCCAGCTCACCATCCCGGGACTCCTATGGCTACACCTTC. The chain joins TRBV18 to TRBJ1-2, with TRBD1 as a possible D gene (5 bases). This CDR3 comprises 14 residues. From germline, CDR1 is KGHSH and CDR2 LQKENI. V was shortened by 2 bases and J by 4 bases, with 11 bases between the two germline ends.